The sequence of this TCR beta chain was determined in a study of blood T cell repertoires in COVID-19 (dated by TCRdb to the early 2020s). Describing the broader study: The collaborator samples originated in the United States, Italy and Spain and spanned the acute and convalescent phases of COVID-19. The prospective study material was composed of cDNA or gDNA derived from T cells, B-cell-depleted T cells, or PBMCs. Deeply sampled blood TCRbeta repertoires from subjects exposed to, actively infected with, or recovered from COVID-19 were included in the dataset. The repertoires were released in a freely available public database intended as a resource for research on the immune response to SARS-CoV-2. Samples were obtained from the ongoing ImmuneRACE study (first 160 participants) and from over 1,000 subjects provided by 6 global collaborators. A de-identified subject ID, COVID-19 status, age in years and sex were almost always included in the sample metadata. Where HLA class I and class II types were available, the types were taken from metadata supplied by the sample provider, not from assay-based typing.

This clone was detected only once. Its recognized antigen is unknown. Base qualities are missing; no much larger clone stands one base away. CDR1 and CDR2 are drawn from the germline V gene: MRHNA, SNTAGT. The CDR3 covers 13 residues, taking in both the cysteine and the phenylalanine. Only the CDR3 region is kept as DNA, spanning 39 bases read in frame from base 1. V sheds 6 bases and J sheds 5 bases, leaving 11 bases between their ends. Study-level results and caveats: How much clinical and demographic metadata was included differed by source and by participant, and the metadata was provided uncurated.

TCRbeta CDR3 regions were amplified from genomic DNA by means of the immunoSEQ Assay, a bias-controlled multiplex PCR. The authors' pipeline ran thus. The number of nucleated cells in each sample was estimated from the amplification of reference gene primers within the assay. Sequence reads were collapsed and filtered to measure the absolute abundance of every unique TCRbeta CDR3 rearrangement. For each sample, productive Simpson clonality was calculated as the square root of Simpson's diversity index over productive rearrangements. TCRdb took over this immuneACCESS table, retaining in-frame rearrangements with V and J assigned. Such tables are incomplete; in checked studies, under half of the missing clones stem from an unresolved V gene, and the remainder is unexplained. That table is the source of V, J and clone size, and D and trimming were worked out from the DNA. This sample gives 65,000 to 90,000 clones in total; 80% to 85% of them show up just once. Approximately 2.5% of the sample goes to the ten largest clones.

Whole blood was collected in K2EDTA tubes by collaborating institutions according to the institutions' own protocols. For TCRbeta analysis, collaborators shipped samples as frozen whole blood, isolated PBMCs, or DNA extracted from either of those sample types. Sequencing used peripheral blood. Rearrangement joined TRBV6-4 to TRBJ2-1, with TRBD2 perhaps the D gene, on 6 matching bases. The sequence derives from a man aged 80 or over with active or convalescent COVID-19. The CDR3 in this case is CASSRDLHNEQFF. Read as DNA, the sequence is TGTGCCAGCAGCCGGGACTTACACAATGAGCAGTTCTTC.